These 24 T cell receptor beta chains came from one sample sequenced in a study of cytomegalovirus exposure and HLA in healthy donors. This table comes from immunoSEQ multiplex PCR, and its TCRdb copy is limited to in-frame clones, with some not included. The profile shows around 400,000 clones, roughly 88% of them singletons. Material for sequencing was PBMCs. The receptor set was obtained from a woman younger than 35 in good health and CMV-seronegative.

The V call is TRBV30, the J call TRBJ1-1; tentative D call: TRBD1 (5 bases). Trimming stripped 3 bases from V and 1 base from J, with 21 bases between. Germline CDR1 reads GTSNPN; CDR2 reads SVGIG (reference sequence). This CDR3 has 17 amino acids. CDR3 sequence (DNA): TGTGCCTGGAGGGGTGGGTGGAGGGGACGAACGAACACTGAAGCTTTCTTT. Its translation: CAWRGGWRGRTNTEAFF. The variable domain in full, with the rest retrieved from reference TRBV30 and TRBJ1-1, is SQTIHQWPATLVQPVGSPLSLECTVEGTSNPNLYWYRQAAGRGLQLLFYSVGIGQISSEVPQNLSASRPQDRQFILSSKKLLLSDSGFYLCAWRGGWRGRTNTEAFFGQGTRLTVV.

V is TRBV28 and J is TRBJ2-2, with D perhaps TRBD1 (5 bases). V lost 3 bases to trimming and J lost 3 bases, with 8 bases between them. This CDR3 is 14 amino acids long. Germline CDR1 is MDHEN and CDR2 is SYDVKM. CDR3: CASSLLTDTGELFF. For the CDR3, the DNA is TGTGCCAGCAGTTTGCTGACAGACACCGGGGAGCTGTTTTTT.

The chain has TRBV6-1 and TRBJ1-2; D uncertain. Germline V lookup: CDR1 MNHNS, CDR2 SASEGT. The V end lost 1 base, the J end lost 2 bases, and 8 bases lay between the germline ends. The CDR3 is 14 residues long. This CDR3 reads CASSEGAANYGYTF. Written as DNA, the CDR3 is TGTGCCAGCAGTGAAGGAGCGGCCAACTATGGCTACACCTTC.

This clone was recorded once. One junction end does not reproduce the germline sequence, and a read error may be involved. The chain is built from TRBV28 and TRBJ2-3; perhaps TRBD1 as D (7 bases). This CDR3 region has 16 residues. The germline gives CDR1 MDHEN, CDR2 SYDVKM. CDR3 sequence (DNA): TGTGCCAGCAGTATTGGGGACTCAGGAAGGACAGGTACGCAGTATTTT. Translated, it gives CASSIGDSGRTGTQYF.

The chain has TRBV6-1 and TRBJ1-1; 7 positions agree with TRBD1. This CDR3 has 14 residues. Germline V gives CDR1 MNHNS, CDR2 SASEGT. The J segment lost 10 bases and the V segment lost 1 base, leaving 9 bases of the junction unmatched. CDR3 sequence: CASSEDRITGAAFF. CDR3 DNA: TGTGCCAGCAGTGAAGATCGCATTACAGGGGCAGCTTTCTTT.

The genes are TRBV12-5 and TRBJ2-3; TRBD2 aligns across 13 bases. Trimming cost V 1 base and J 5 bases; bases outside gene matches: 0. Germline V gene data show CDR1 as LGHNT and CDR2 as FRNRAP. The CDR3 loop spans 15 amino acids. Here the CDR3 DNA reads TGTGCTAGTGGTTTGGGACTAGCGGGGGGAGATACGCAGTATTTT. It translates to CASGLGLAGGDTQYF.

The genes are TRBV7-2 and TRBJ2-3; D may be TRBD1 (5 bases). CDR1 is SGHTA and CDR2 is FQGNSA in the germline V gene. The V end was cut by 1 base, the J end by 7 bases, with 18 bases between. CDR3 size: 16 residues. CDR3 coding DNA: TGTGCCAGCAGCTTAGGTGGGCAGGGTACGTTCAATACGCAGTATTTT. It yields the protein CASSLGGQGTFNTQYF.

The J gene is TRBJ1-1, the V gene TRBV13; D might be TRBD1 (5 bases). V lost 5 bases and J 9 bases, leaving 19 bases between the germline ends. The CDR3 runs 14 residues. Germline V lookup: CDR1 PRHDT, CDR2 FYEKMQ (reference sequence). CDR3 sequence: CASSPVSGEEQAFF. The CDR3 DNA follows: TGTGCCAGCAGCCCTGTTTCGGGGGAAGAGCAAGCTTTCTTT.

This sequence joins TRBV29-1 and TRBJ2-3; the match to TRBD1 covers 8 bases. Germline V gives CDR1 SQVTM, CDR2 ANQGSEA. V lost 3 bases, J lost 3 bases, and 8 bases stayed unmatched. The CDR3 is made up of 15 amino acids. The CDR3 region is CSVDGQGLRTDTQYF. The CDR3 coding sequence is TGCAGCGTTGACGGACAGGGACTTCGGACAGATACGCAGTATTTT.

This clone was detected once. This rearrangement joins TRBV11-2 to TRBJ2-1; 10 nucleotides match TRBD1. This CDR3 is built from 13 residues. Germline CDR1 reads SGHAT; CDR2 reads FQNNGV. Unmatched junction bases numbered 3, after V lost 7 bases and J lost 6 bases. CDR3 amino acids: CASKRTGGNEQFF. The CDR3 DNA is TGTGCCAGCAAAAGGACAGGGGGCAATGAGCAGTTCTTC. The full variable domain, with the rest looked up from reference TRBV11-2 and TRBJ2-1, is EAGVAQSPRYKIIEKRQSVAFWCNPISGHATLYWYQQILGQGPKLLIQFQNNGVVDDSQLPKDRFSAERLKGVDSTLKIQPAKLEDSAVYLCASKRTGGNEQFFGPGTRLTVL.

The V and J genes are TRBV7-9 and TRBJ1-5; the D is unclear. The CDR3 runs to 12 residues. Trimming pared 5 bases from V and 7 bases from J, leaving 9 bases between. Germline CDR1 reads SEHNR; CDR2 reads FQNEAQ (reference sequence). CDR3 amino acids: CASSHMEQPQHF. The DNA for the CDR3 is TGTGCCAGCAGCCACATGGAGCAGCCCCAGCATTTT.

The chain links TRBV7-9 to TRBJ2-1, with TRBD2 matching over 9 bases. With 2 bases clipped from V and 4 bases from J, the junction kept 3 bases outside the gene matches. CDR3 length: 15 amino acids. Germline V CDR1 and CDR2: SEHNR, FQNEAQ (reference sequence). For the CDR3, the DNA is TGTGCCAGCAGCTTATCTAGCGGGGTGTACAATGAGCAGTTCTTC. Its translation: CASSLSSGVYNEQFF.

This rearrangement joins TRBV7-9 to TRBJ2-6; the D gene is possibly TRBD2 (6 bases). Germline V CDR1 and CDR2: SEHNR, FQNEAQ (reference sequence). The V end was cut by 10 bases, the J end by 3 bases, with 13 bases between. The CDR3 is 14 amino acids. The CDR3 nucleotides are TGTGCCACCGAAAGGGGAGGTGGGGCCAACGTCCTGACTTTC. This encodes CATERGGGANVLTF.

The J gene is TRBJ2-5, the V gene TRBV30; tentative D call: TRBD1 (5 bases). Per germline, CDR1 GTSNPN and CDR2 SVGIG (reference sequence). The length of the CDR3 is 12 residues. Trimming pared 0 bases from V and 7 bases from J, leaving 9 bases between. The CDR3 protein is CAWSVPQGTQYF. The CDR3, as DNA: TGTGCCTGGAGTGTACCCCAGGGGACCCAGTACTTC.

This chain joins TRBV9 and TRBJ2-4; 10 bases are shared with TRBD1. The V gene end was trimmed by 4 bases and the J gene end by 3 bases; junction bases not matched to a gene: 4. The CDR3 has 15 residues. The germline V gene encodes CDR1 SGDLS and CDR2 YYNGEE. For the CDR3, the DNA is TGTGCCAGCAGCTTGACAGGGGGCGGCAAAAACATTCAGTACTTC. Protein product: CASSLTGGGKNIQYF.

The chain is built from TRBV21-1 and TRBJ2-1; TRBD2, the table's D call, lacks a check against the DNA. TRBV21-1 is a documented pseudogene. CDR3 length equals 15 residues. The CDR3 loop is CASSAGLAGEHEQFF. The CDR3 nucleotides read TGTGCCAGCAGCGCGGGACTAGCGGGAGAGCATGAGCAGTTCTTC.

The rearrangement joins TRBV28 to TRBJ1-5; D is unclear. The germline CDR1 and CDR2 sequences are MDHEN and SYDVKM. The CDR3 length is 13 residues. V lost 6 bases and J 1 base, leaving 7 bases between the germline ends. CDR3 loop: CASRPQSNQPQHF. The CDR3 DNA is TGTGCCAGCAGGCCACAGAGCAATCAGCCCCAGCATTTT.

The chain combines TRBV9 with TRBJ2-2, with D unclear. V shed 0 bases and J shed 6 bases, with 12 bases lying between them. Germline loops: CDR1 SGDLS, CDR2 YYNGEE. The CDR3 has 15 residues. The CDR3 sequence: CASSVGSKAAGELFF. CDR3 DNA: TGTGCCAGCAGCGTAGGGAGTAAGGCGGCCGGGGAGCTGTTTTTT.

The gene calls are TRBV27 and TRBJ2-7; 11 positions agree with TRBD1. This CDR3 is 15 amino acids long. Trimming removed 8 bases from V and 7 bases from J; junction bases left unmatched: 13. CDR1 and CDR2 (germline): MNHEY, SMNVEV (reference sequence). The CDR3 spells CASRDIGTGGWEQYF. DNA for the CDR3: TGTGCCAGCCGTGATATCGGGACAGGGGGATGGGAGCAGTACTTC.

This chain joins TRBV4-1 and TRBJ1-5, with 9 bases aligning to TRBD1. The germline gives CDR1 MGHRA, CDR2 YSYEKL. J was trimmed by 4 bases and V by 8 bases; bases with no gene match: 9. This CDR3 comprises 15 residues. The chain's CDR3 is CASDTGTGLNQPQHF. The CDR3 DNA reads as TGCGCCAGCGACACCGGGACAGGGTTAAATCAGCCCCAGCATTTT.

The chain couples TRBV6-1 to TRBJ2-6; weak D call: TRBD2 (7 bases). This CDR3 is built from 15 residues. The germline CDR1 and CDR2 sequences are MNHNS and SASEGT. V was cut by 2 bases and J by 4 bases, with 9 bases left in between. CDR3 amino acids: CASSERGGGANVLTF. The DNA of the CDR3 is TGTGCCAGCAGTGAAAGGGGGGGAGGGGCCAACGTCCTGACTTTC.

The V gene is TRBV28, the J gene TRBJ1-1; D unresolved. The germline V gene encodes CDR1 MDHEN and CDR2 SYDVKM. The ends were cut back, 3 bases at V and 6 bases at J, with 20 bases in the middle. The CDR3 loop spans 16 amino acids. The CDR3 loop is CASSFRRVVHGSEAFF. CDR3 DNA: TGTGCCAGCAGTTTTAGGAGGGTGGTTCACGGTTCTGAAGCTTTCTTT.

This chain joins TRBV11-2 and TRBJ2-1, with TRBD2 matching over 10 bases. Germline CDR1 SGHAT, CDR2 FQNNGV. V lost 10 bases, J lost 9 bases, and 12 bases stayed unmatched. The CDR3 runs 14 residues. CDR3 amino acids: CATERSGGVGEQFF. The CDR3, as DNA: TGTGCCACAGAGAGGAGCGGGGGGGTCGGTGAGCAGTTCTTC.

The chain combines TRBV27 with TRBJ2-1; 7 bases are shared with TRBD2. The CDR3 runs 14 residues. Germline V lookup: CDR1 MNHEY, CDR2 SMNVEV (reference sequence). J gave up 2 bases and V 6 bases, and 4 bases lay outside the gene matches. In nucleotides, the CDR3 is TGTGCCAGCAGGAGAGCGGGGACCTACAATGAGCAGTTCTTC. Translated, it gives CASRRAGTYNEQFF.